This TCR beta chain is drawn from a study of blood T cell repertoires in COVID-19. Profiled with immunoSEQ multiplex PCR; TCRdb holds only in-frame clones, not every one. The sample includes 200,000 to 300,000 clones, approximately 83% of them seen just once. The CDR3 has 15 amino acids. From germline, CDR1 is MNHNS and CDR2 SASEGT. Trimming stripped 1 base from V and 0 bases from J, with 7 bases between. This clone has only one observation. The sequence was collected from a middle-aged woman who had been exposed to COVID-19. The V call is TRBV6-1, the J call TRBJ2-4; D not resolved. The sequenced sample was PBMCs or T cells enriched from blood (not recorded which). This CDR3 is CASSEVSLAKNIQYF. CDR3 DNA sequence: TGTGCCAGCAGTGAAGTCTCACTAGCCAAAAACATTCAGTACTTC.